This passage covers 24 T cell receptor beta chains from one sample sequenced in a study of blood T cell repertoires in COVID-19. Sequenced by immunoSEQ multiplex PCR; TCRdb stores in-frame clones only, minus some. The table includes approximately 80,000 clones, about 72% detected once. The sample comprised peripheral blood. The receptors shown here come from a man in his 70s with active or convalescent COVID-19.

For the CDR3, the DNA is TGTGCCAGCAGCTTAGATCACTCTATCACTGAAGCTTTCTTT. This gives the protein CASSLDHSITEAFF. The V call is TRBV11-2, the J call TRBJ1-1; no definite D call. The V end lost 0 bases, the J end lost 4 bases, and 9 bases lay between the germline ends. Germline V gene sequence: CDR1 SGHAT, CDR2 FQNNGV. This CDR3 is built from 14 residues.

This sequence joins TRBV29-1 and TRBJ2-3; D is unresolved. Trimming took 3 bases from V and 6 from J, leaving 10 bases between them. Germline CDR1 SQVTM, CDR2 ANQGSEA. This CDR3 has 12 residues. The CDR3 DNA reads TGCAGCGTTGACTATACGAGGGATACGCAGTATTTT. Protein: CSVDYTRDTQYF.

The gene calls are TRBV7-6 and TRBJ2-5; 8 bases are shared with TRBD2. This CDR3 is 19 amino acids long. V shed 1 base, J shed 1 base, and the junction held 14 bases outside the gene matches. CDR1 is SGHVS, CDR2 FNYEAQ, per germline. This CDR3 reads CASSLDPRERGRFQETQYF. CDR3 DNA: TGTGCCAGCAGCTTAGACCCGAGGGAGCGGGGGAGATTCCAAGAGACCCAGTACTTC.

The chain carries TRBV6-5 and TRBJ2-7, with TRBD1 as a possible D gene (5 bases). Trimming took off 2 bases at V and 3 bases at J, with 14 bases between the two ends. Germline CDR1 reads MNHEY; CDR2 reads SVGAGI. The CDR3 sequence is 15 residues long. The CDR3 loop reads CASSYGDDQGYEQYF. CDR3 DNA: TGTGCCAGCAGTTACGGAGATGACCAGGGCTACGAGCAGTACTTC.

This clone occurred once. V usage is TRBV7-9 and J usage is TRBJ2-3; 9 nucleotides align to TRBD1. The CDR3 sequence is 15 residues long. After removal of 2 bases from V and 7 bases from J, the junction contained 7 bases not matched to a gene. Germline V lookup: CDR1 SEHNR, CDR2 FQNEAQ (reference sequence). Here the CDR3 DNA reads TGTGCCAGCAGCTTACTTGGGACAGGGTCGAATACGCAGTATTTT. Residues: CASSLLGTGSNTQYF.

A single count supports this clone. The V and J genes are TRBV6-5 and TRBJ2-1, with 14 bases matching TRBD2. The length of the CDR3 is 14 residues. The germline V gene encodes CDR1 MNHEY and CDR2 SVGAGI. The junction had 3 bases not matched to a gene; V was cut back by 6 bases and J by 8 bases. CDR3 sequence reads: CASRRTSGGHEQFF. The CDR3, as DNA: TGTGCCAGCAGGAGGACTAGCGGGGGGCATGAGCAGTTCTTC.

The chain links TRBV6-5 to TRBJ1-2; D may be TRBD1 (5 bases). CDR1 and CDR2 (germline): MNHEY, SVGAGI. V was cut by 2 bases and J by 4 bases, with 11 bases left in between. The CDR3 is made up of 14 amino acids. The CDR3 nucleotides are TGTGCCAGCAGTTACGCGGGGGACGGCTATGGCTACACCTTC. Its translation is CASSYAGDGYGYTF.

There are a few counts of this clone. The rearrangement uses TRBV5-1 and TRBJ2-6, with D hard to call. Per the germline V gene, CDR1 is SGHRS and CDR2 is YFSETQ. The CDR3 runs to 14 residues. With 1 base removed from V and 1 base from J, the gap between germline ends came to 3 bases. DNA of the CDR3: TGCGCCAGCAGCTTGTATTCTGGGGCCAACGTCCTGACTTTC. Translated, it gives CASSLYSGANVLTF.

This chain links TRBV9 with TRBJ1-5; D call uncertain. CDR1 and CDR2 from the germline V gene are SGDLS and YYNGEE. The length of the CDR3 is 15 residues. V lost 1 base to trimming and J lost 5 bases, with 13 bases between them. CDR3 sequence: CASSVSLGRDQPQHF. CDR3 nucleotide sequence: TGTGCCAGCAGCGTAAGTCTGGGGAGGGATCAGCCCCAGCATTTT.

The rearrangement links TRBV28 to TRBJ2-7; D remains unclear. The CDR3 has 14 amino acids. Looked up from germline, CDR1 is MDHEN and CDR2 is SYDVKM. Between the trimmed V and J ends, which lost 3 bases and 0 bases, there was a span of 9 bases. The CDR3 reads CASSFERSSYEQYF. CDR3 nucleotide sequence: TGTGCCAGCAGTTTTGAAAGGAGCTCCTACGAGCAGTACTTC. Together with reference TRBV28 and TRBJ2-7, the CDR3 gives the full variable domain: DVKVTQSSRYLVKRTGEKVFLECVQDMDHENMFWYRQDPGLGLRLIYFSYDVKMKEKGDIPEGYSVSREKKERFSLILESASTNQTSMYLCASSFERSSYEQYFGPGTRLTVT.

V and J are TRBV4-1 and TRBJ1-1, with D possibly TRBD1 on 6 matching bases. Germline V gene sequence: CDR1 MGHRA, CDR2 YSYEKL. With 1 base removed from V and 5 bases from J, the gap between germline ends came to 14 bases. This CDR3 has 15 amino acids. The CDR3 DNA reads TGCGCCAGCAGCCAAGCCTACGGACAGCTAACTGAAGCTTTCTTT. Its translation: CASSQAYGQLTEAFF.

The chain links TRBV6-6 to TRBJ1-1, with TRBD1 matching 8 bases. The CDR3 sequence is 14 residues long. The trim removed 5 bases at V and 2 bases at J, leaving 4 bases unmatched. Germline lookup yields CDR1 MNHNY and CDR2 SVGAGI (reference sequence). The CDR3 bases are TGTGCCAGCAGTACCGGACAGGGTAACACTGAAGCTTTCTTT. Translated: CASSTGQGNTEAFF.

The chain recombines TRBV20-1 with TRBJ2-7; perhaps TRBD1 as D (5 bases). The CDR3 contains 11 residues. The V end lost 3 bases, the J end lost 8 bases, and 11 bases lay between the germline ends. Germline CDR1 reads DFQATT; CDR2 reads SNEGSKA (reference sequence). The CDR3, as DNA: TGCAGTGCTAGTGGACACGTACAGCAGTACTTC. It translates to CSASGHVQQYF.

The CDR3 nucleotides are TGTGCCAGCAGCTTTGCCACGGACAGCCCGAACACTGAAGCTTTCTTT. This translates into CASSFATDSPNTEAFF. This chain links TRBV11-3 with TRBJ1-1, with D perhaps matching TRBD1 (6 bases). In germline, CDR1 is SGHNT, CDR2 YENEEA. Trimming cost V 3 bases and J 1 base, with 15 bases left between them. The length of the CDR3 is 16 residues.

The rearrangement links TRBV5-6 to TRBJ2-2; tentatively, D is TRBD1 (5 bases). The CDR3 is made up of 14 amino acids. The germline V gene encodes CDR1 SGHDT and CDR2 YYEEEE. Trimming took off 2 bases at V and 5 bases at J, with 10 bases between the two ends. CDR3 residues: CASSFLTVTGELFF. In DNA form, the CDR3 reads TGTGCCAGCAGCTTCCTGACAGTTACCGGGGAGCTGTTTTTT.

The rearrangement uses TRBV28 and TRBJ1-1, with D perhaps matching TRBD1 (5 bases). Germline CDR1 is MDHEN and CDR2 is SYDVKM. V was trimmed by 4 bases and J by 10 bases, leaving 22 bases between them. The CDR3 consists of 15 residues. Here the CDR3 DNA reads TGTGCCAGCAGTTCCCCCCGGACAACGTATGTTTTAGCTTTCTTT. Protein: CASSSPRTTYVLAFF.

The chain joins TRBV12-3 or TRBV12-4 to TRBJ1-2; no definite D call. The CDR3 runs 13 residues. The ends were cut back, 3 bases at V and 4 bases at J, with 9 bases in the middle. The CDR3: CASSFEGSYGYTF. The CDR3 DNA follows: TGTGCCAGCAGTTTTGAGGGTTCCTATGGCTACACCTTC.

The CDR3 DNA sequence: TGCGCCAGCAGTGACGGGTCTCGGGGCTACACCTTC. This encodes CASSDGSRGYTF. The chain recombines TRBV10-1 with TRBJ1-2; D uncertain. CDR1 and CDR2 from the germline V gene are WNHNN and SYGVQD (reference sequence). The length of the CDR3 is 12 residues. Trimming took off 3 bases at V and 8 bases at J, with 10 bases between the two ends.

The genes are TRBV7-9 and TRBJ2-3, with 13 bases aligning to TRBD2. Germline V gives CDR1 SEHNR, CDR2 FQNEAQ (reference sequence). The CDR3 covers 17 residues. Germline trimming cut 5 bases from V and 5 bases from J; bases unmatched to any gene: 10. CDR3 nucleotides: TGTGCCAGCAGCCCTCCTACTAGCGGGGGGGCAGGAGATACGCAGTATTTT. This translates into CASSPPTSGGAGDTQYF.

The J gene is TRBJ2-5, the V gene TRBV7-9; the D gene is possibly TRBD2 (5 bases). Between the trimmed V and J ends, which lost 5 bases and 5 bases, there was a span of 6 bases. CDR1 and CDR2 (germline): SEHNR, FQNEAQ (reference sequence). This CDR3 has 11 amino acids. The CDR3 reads CASSGEETQYF. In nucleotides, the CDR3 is TGTGCCAGCAGCGGGGAGGAGACCCAGTACTTC.

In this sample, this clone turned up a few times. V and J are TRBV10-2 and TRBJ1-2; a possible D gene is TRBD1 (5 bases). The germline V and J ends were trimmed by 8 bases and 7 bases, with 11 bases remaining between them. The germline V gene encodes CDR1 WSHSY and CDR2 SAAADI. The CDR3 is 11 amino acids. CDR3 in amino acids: CASGAQSGYTF. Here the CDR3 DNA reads TGCGCCAGCGGGGCCCAGAGTGGCTACACCTTC.

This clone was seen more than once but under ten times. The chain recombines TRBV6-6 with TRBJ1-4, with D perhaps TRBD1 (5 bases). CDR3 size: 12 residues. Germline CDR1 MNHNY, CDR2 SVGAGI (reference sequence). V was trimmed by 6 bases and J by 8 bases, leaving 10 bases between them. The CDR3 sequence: CASSPRGEKLFF. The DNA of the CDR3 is TGTGCCAGCAGCCCTCGGGGGGAAAAACTGTTTTTT.

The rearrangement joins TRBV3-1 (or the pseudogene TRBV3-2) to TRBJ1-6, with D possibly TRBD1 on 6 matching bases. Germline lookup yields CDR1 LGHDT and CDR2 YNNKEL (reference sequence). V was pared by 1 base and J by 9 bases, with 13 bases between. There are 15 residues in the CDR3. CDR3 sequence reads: CASSQVPGVGSPLHF. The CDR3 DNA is TGTGCCAGCAGCCAAGTTCCAGGGGTCGGTTCACCCCTCCACTTT.

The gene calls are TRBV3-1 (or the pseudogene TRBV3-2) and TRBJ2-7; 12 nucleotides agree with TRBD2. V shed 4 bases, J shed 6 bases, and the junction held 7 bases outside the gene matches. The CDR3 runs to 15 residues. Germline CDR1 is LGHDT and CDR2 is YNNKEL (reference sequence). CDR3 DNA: TGTGCCAGCAGCCCCTCTAGCGGGGGGGTGTCCGAGCAGTACTTC. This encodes CASSPSSGGVSEQYF.